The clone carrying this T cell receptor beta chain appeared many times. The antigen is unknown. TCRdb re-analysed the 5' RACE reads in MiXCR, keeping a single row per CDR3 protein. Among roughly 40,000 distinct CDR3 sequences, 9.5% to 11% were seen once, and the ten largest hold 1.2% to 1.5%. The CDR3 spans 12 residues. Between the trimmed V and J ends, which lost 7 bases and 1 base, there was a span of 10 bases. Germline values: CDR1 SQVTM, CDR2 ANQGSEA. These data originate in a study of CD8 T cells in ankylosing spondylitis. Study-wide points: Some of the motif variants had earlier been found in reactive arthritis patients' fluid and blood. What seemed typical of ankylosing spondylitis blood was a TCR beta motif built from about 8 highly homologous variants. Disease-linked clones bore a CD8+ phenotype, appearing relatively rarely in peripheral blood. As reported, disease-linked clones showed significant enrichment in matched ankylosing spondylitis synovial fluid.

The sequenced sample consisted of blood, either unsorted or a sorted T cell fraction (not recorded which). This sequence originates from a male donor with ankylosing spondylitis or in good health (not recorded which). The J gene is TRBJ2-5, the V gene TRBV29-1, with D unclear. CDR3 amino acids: CSETTAQETQYF. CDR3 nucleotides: TGCAGCGAAACGACGGCCCAAGAGACCCAGTACTTC.